Shown below are 20 T cell receptor beta chains from a single sample sequenced in a study of cytomegalovirus exposure and HLA in healthy donors. This PCR relied on a set of 60 Vbeta primers and 13 Jbeta primers. Sequencing was performed with immunoSEQ multiplex PCR; in TCRdb, only in-frame clones are kept and a portion is missing. The sample consists of about 130,000 clones, roughly 88% of them appearing once. Material for sequencing was PBMCs. All receptors derive from a boy aged 5-17 years in good health and CMV-seronegative.

The chain joins TRBV7-2 to TRBJ1-5, with D possibly matching TRBD1 (5 bases). The CDR3 length is 17 residues. Germline V gene data show CDR1 as SGHTA and CDR2 as FQGNSA. V shed 5 bases and J shed 1 base, with 18 bases lying between them. CDR3 sequence reads: CASSPYLGGESNQPQHF. CDR3 DNA: TGTGCCAGCAGCCCTTATCTCGGGGGGGAGAGCAATCAGCCCCAGCATTTT.

The J gene is TRBJ1-1, the V gene TRBV30, with no clear D. This CDR3 has 13 residues. CDR1 is GTSNPN and CDR2 is SVGIG in the germline V gene (reference sequence). V lost 0 bases and J 1 base, leaving 6 bases between the germline ends. CDR3 coding DNA: TGTGCCTGGAGTGTCCGGGAGAACACTGAAGCTTTCTTT. It is translated as CAWSVRENTEAFF.

The rearrangement uses TRBV6-6 and TRBJ2-2, with TRBD2 identical over 9 bases. The CDR3 length is 15 residues. With 4 bases clipped from V and 4 bases from J, the junction kept 4 bases outside the gene matches. Germline assignment: CDR1 MNHNY and CDR2 SVGAGI (reference sequence). The CDR3, as DNA: TGTGCCAGCAGTTGGATTAGCGGGAGCACCGGGGAGCTGTTTTTT. Its translation: CASSWISGSTGELFF.

This chain joins TRBV6-1 and TRBJ2-1; D may be TRBD1 (5 bases). Germline V CDR1 and CDR2: MNHNS, SASEGT. There are 14 residues in the CDR3. V was clipped by 6 bases and J by 1 base, with 10 bases between them. CDR3 sequence: CASSLTESYNEQFF. In DNA form, the CDR3 reads TGTGCCAGCAGCCTGACAGAGTCCTACAATGAGCAGTTCTTC.

The V and J genes are TRBV7-2 and TRBJ2-7; D ambiguous. CDR1 and CDR2 (germline): SGHTA, FQGNSA. This CDR3 is built from 12 residues. Trimming shortened V by 5 bases and J by 3 bases, and 8 bases separated the two germline ends. In nucleotides, the CDR3 is TGTGCCAGCAGCCGACGGGTCTACGAGCAGTACTTC. Its protein product is CASSRRVYEQYF.

The chain employs TRBV7-9 and TRBJ2-7; 9 nucleotides align to TRBD1. Germline CDR1 SEHNR, CDR2 FQNEAQ (reference sequence). The CDR3 covers 16 residues. With 8 bases clipped from V and 3 bases from J, the junction kept 14 bases outside the gene matches. The CDR3 nucleotides are TGTGCCAGCGGTGATCAAGAGGGACAGGGAATCTACGAGCAGTACTTC. Translation gives CASGDQEGQGIYEQYF.

Written as DNA, the CDR3 is TGTGCCAGCAGCCGGACAGATGGCGACCCCCCGTATTTT. It encodes CASSRTDGDPPYF. The V and J genes are TRBV5-4 and TRBJ1-3; D is perhaps TRBD1 (6 bases). The V gene lost 4 bases and the J gene lost 16 bases, with 21 bases spanning the gap. CDR3 length: 13 residues. In germline, CDR1 is SGHNT, CDR2 YYREEE (reference sequence).

The chain combines TRBV5-1 with TRBJ1-1; weak D call: TRBD1 (5 bases). Germline V gives CDR1 SGHRS, CDR2 YFSETQ. Trimming removed 2 bases from V and 1 base from J, with 6 bases in between. This CDR3 is 13 amino acids long. CDR3 sequence reads: CASSLGANTEAFF. Written as DNA, the CDR3 is TGCGCCAGCAGCTTAGGGGCGAACACTGAAGCTTTCTTT.

This clone showed up just a few times. The CDR3 coding sequence is TGTGCCAGCGGGGAGGCTAATGAAAAACTGTTTTTT. It is translated as CASGEANEKLFF. The chain uses TRBV5-8 and TRBJ1-4; D remains unclear. Germline V CDR1 and CDR2: SGHTS, YDEGEE. The CDR3 runs to 12 residues. Trimming left V 7 bases short and J 3 bases short, with 7 bases between.

The rearrangement uses TRBV7-8 and TRBJ2-7; 7 bases are shared with TRBD1. J gave up 6 bases and V 2 bases, and 1 base lay outside the gene matches. The germline CDR1 and CDR2 sequences are SGHVS and FQNEAQ. This CDR3 is built from 12 residues. In DNA form, the CDR3 reads TGTGCCAGCAGCTTATCAGGGGGCGAGCAGTACTTC. This codes for CASSLSGGEQYF. Full variable domain (remainder filled in from reference TRBV7-8 and TRBJ2-7): GAGVSQSPRYKVAKRGQDVALRCDPISGHVSLFWYQQALGQGPEFLTYFQNEAQLDKSGLPSDRFFAERPEGSVSTLKIQRTQQEDSAVYLCASSLSGGEQYFGPGTRLTVT.

The gene calls are TRBV27 and TRBJ1-1, with 9 bases that match TRBD1. CDR1 is MNHEY, CDR2 SMNVEV, per germline (reference sequence). Losses at the gene ends were 5 bases for V and 10 bases for J; bases not matched to a gene: 11. There are 14 residues in the CDR3. CDR3 coding DNA: TGTGCCAGCAGTCCCCCCGGACAGGGGAATAGAGCTTTCTTT. Translated, it gives CASSPPGQGNRAFF.

The V and J genes are TRBV6-6 and TRBJ2-2; D remains ambiguous. This CDR3 is 14 amino acids long. V dropped 8 bases and J dropped 1 base, with 11 bases sitting between them. The germline gives CDR1 MNHNY, CDR2 SVGAGI (reference sequence). CDR3 sequence (DNA): TGTGCCAGCCGGTACTGGAGGAACACCGGGGAGCTGTTTTTT. Residues: CASRYWRNTGELFF.

To note about this clone: Other DNA sequences from this sample encode an identical CDR3 as well. The chain joins TRBV5-4 to TRBJ1-1, with D perhaps matching TRBD1 (5 bases). The CDR3 is 13 residues long. Trimming stripped 4 bases from V and 1 base from J, with 8 bases between. The germline V gene has CDR1 SGHNT and CDR2 YYREEE (reference sequence). CDR3 nucleotides: TGTGCCAGCAGCCCCGGGGGGAACACTGAAGCTTTCTTT. Its protein product is CASSPGGNTEAFF.

CDR3 coding DNA: TGTGCCAGCAGCCGCACGCTAGGGGCCAGCGGGAGGGACGATGAGCAGTTCTTC. Translation gives CASSRTLGASGRDDEQFF. This chain links TRBV4-2 with TRBJ2-1; 10 bases match TRBD2. This CDR3 region has 18 residues. Germline V lookup: CDR1 LGHNA, CDR2 YNFKEQ. Unmatched junction bases numbered 17, after V lost 4 bases and J lost 8 bases.

This chain joins TRBV4-1 and TRBJ2-1; D possibly corresponds to TRBD2 (6 bases). Trimming left V 0 bases short and J 4 bases short, with 19 bases between. The CDR3 has 18 amino acids. Germline V gene data show CDR1 as MGHRA and CDR2 as YSYEKL. DNA of the CDR3: TGCGCCAGCAGCCAAGATCACGGGGCGGGACCAAATTACAATGAGCAGTTCTTC. Residues: CASSQDHGAGPNYNEQFF.

The chain links TRBV27 to TRBJ1-2; 8 bases are shared with TRBD1. The CDR3 sequence is 13 residues long. The V and J ends lost 6 bases and 4 bases, in that order; junction bases with no gene match: 4. Per germline, CDR1 MNHEY and CDR2 SMNVEV (reference sequence). As DNA, the CDR3 is TGTGCCAGCAGCCCAGGACAGGGCTATGGCTACACCTTC. This translates into CASSPGQGYGYTF.

Here the CDR3 reads CALAGGPGGELFF. CDR3 in DNA: TGTGCCTTAGCGGGGGGCCCTGGCGGGGAGCTGTTTTTT. This chain uses TRBV10-3 with TRBJ2-2; 10 nucleotides line up with TRBD2. CDR3 length: 13 amino acids. V lost 11 bases to trimming and J lost 7 bases; unmatched junction nucleotides: 7. Germline assignment: CDR1 ENHRY and CDR2 SYGVKD.

The V gene is TRBV7-9, the J gene TRBJ2-7, with TRBD1 matching over 7 bases. The CDR3 loop spans 14 amino acids. V dropped 1 base and J dropped 6; count of bases not matched to a gene: 6. Germline values: CDR1 SEHNR, CDR2 FQNEAQ (reference sequence). CDR3 DNA: TGTGCCAGCAGCTTAGAACAGGGGTTATCCGAGCAGTACTTC. This sequence encodes CASSLEQGLSEQYF.

This chain connects TRBV18 to TRBJ2-1; 7 bases are shared with TRBD2. Germline V gene data show CDR1 as KGHSH and CDR2 as LQKENI. The length of the CDR3 is 15 residues. V shed 4 bases and J 8 bases; nucleotides not matched to a gene: 11. In DNA, the CDR3 is TGTGCCAGCTCACTATCTGGAGCGGGAAGGCATGAGCAGTTCTTC. It specifies CASSLSGAGRHEQFF.

This chain links TRBV23-1 with TRBJ2-7, with a weak D call TRBD1 (6 bases). TRBV23-1 is given ORF status, its function remaining uncertain. This CDR3 contains 17 residues. V dropped 2 bases and J dropped 0 bases, with 17 bases sitting between them. CDR3 region: CASSQRAGDSSSYEQYF. DNA of the CDR3: TGCGCCAGCAGTCAAAGGGCAGGGGATTCGAGCTCCTACGAGCAGTACTTC.